Listed below are T cell receptor beta chains from one sample, sequenced in a study of post-analysis software for immune sequencing data. Via MiXCR, TCRdb re-called the PCR reads, giving one row per CDR3 protein. The repertoire holds about 770,000 distinct CDR3 sequences, just over 45% seen once, with approximately 4.4% in the top ten. Sequencing used blood. Receptors were obtained from a girl aged 10 to 17 with multiple sclerosis. CDR3s leave out the opening cysteine and the closing phenylalanine or tryptophan.

ASSLEAAYEQY	TRBV7-2	TRBJ2-7	11
ASSPPYRHLNTEAF	TRBV7-9	TRBJ1-1	14
SVGWVAGDETQY	TRBV29-1	NA	12
ASSRQERDRNTGELF	TRBV4-1	TRBJ2-2	15
ASSRELTGGNEQF	TRBV18	TRBJ2-1	13
SASNQGKPQH	TRBV20-1	TRBJ1-5	10
SVEGVTSGAYNEQF	TRBV29-1	TRBJ2-1	14
AISGQIDNYGYT	TRBV10-3	TRBJ1-2	12
ASSSGTSGINEQF	TRBV7-2	TRBJ2-1	13
SARAVVVTGGPREQF	TRBV20-1	TRBJ2-1	15
ASSPVASGRGGQF	TRBV6-5	TRBJ2-1	13
ASSLLPRRQY	TRBV7-9	TRBJ2-7	10
SARDSRITVKGYT	TRBV20-1	TRBJ1-2	13
ASSSPWERGEYEQY	TRBV28	TRBJ2-7	14
ASSHRKAGGTDTQY	TRBV4-2	TRBJ2-3	14
ASSQDPQGGLQETQY	TRBV4-1	TRBJ2-5	15
ASSLPGQGANSPLH	TRBV14	TRBJ1-6	14
SATGTGYGEQY	TRBV20-1	TRBJ2-7	11
ASTLGFYSYEQY	TRBV12-3/TRBV12-4	TRBJ2-7	12
ASSVLAEHYNEQF	TRBV7-2	TRBJ2-1	13
SASGGRDDTQY	TRBV20-1	TRBJ2-3	11
ASSFDWGGPQH	TRBV28	TRBJ1-5	11
ASSSREPNSRQF	TRBV7-6	TRBJ2-1	12
SAPTWTSGVGNEQF	TRBV20-1	TRBJ2-1	14
ASSQLLQQETQY	TRBV14	TRBJ2-5	12
ASSPDSVSDTQY	TRBV5-1	TRBJ2-3	12
ASSSSGTSGRSDTQY	TRBV9	TRBJ2-3	15
SASMPGLGREAGGEQF	TRBV20-1	TRBJ2-1	16
ASSPPTGAYEQY	TRBV12-3/TRBV12-4	TRBJ2-7	12
ASSLGGSGRTDTQY	TRBV7-2	TRBJ2-3	14
SGGQASYNEQF	TRBV29-1	TRBJ2-1	11
ASSQGQGLETQY	TRBV7-9	TRBJ2-5	12
AISLTGREQY	TRBV10-3	TRBJ2-7	10
AWGGGTEAF	TRBV30	TRBJ1-1	9
ASSLARMEQF	TRBV7-2	TRBJ2-1	10
AGTKASGSGEQF	TRBV30	TRBJ2-1	12
ASSFGTAHFSSYNEQF	TRBV7-9	TRBJ2-1	16
ASSYLTGTSGRAETQY	TRBV6-5	TRBJ2-5	16
ASSRFGSGANVLT	TRBV6-5	TRBJ2-6	13